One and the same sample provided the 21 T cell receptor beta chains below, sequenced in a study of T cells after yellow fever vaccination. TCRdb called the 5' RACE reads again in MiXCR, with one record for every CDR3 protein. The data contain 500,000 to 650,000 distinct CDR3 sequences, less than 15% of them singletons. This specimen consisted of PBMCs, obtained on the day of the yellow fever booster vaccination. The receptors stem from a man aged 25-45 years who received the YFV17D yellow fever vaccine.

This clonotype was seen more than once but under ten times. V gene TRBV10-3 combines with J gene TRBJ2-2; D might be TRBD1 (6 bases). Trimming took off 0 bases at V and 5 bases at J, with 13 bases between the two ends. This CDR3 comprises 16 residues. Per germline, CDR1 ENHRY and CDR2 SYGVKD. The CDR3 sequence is CAISESYTQGTGELFF. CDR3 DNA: TGTGCCATCAGTGAGTCGTATACACAGGGAACCGGGGAGCTGTTTTTT.

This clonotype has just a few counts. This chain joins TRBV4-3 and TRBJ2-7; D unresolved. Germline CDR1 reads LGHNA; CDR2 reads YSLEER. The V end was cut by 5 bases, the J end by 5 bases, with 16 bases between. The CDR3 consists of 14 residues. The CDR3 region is CASSNFLGTHEQYF. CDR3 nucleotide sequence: TGCGCCAGCAGCAACTTTCTGGGCACCCACGAGCAGTACTTC.

Here the CDR3 reads CSASESQRVEQFF. The CDR3 DNA sequence: TGCAGTGCGAGCGAGAGTCAGCGGGTCGAGCAGTTCTTC. The chain carries TRBV20-1 and TRBJ2-1, with D possibly matching TRBD2 (6 bases). V was trimmed by 6 bases and J by 10 bases, leaving 19 bases between them. Germline CDR1 is DFQATT and CDR2 is SNEGSKA (reference sequence). The CDR3 consists of 13 residues.

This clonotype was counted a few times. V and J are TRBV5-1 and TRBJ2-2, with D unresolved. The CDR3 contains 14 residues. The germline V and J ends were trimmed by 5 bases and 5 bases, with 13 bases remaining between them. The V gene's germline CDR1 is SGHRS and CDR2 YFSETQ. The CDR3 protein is CASRPTMQTGELFF. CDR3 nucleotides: TGCGCCAGCAGACCCACAATGCAGACCGGGGAGCTGTTTTTT.

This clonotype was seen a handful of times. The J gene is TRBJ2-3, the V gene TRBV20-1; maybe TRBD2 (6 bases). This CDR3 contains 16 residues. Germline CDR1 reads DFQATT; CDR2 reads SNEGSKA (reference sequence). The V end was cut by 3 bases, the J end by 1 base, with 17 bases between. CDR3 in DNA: TGCAGTGCTAGGGGGGTATTGGTAGCGGGCACAGATACGCAGTATTTT. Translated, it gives CSARGVLVAGTDTQYF.

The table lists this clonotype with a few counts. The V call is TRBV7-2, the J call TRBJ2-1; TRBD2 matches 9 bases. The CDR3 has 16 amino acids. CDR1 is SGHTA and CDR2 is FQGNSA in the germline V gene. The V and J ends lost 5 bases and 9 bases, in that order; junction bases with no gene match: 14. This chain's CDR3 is CASSPPPAGGPREQFF. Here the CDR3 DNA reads TGTGCCAGCAGCCCCCCCCCAGCGGGAGGCCCGCGTGAGCAGTTCTTC.

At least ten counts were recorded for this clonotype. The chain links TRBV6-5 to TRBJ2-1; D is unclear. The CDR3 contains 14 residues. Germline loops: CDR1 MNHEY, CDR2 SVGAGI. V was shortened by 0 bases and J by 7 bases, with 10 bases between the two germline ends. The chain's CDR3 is CASSYSKYWNEQFF. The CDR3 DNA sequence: TGTGCCAGCAGTTACTCGAAGTATTGGAATGAGCAGTTCTTC.

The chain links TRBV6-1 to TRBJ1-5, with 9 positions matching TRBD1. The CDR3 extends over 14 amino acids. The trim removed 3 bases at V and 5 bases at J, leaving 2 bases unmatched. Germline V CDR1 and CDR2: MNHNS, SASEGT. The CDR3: CASSEGTGYQPQHF. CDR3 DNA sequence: TGTGCCAGCAGTGAGGGGACAGGGTATCAGCCCCAGCATTTT.

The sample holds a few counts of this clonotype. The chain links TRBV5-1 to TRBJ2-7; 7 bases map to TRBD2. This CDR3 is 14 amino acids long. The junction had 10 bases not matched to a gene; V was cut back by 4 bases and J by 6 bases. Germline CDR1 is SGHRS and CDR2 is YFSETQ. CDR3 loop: CASSTPLAGAEQYF. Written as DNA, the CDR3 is TGCGCCAGCAGCACACCCCTCGCGGGAGCCGAGCAGTACTTC.

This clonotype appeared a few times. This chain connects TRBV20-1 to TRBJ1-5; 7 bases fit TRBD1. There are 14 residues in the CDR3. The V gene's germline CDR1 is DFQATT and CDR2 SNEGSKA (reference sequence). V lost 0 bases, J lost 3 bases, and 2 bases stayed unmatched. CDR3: CSAREGQYNQPQHF. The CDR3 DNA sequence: TGCAGTGCTAGAGAGGGACAGTACAATCAGCCCCAGCATTTT.

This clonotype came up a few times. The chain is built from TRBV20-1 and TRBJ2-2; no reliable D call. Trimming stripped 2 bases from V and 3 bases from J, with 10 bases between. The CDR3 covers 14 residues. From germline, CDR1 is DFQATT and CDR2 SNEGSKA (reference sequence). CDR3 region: CSARHQKDTGELFF. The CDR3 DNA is TGCAGTGCTAGACACCAGAAGGACACCGGGGAGCTGTTTTTT.

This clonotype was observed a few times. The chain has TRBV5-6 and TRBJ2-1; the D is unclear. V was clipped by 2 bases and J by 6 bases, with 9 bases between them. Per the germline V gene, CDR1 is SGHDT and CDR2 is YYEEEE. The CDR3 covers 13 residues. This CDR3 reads CASSFYLVNEQFF. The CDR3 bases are TGTGCCAGCAGCTTTTATCTAGTCAATGAGCAGTTCTTC.

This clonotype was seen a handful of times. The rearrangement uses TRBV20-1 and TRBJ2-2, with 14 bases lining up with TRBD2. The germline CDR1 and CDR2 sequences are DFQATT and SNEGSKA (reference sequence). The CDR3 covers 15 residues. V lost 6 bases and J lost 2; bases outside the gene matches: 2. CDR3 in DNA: TGCAGTGCCGGGACTAGCGGGAGTAACACCGGGGAGCTGTTTTTT. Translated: CSAGTSGSNTGELFF.

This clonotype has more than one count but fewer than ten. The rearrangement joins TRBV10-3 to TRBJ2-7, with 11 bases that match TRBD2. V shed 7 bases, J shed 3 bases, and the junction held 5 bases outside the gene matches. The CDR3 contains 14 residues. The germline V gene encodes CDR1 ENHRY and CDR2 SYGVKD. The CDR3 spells CAIKNTSGSYEQYF. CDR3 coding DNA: TGTGCCATCAAGAATACTAGCGGGAGCTACGAGCAGTACTTC.

Here the CDR3 reads CASGIAGGPGSYNEQFF. CDR3 coding DNA: TGTGCCAGTGGGATAGCGGGAGGGCCGGGCTCCTACAATGAGCAGTTCTTC. The chain combines TRBV19 with TRBJ2-1, with 11 bases aligning to TRBD2. In germline, CDR1 is LNHDA, CDR2 SQIVND (reference sequence). The CDR3 covers 17 residues. Trimming took 8 bases from V and 0 from J; bases not matched to a gene: 9.

The CDR3 is CASSQGRNEKLFF. As DNA, the CDR3 is TGTGCCAGCAGCCAAGGAAGAAATGAAAAACTGTTTTTT. V and J are TRBV7-2 and TRBJ1-4; D not certain. The CDR3 sequence is 13 residues long. Looked up from germline, CDR1 is SGHTA and CDR2 is FQGNSA. V was trimmed by 5 bases and J by 5 bases, leaving 9 bases between them.

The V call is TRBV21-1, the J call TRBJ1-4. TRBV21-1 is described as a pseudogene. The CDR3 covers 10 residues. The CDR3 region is CAEPPEKLFF. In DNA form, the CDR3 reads TGTGCCGAGCCCCCTGAAAAACTGTTTTTT.

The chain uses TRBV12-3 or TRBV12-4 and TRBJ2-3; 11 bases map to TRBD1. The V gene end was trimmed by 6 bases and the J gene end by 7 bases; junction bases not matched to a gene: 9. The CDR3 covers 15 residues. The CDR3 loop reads CASSTGTGGGHTQYF. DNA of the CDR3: TGTGCCAGCAGCACCGGGACAGGGGGAGGTCATACGCAGTATTTT.

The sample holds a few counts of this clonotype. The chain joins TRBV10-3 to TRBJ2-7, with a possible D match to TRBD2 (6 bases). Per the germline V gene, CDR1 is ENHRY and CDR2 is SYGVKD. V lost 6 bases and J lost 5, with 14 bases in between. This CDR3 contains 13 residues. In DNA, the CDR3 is TGTGCCATCAGCTCACCCGGAGGGCACGAGCAGTACTTC. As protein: CAISSPGGHEQYF.

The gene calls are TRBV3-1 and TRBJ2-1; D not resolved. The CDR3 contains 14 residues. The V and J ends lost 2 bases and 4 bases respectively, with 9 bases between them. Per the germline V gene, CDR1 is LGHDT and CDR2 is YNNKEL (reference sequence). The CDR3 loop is CASSQTNGYNEQFF. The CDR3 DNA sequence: TGTGCCAGCAGCCAAACCAATGGATACAATGAGCAGTTCTTC.

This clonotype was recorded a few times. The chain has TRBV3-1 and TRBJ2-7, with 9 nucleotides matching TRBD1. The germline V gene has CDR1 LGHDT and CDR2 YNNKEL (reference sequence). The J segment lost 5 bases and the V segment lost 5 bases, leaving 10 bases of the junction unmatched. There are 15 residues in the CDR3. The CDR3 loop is CASSKRTGEGNEQYF. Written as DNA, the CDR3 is TGTGCCAGCAGCAAACGGACAGGGGAAGGTAACGAGCAGTACTTC.